There are a few counts of the clone carrying this TCR beta chain. What it binds is not known. Researchers ran the PCR with 60 Vbeta and 13 Jbeta primers. TCRdb's table, derived via immunoSEQ multiplex PCR, lists solely in-frame clones and lacks some. Here the sample spans some 130,000 clones, roughly two thirds being singletons. This specimen belongs to a study of cytomegalovirus exposure and HLA in healthy donors. Findings and limits, study-wide: Within an earlier analysis, most TCR beta V segments proved productive either about 90% or about 30% of the time. TCR beta chains numbering 164 were designated cytomegalovirus-associated. Most CMV-associated TCR beta chains were later found to appear HLA-restricted.

The sequence derives from a man aged 25-45 years in good health and CMV-seropositive. The sequenced material came from PBMCs.

This CDR3 is CASSLGDYQETQYF. The CDR3 nucleotides read TGCGCCAGCAGCTTGGGGGACTACCAAGAGACCCAGTACTTC. The V and J genes are TRBV5-1 and TRBJ2-5; D is possibly TRBD2 (6 bases). The germline V gene encodes CDR1 SGHRS and CDR2 YFSETQ. This CDR3 has 14 amino acids. Trimming cost V 0 bases and J 0 bases, with 6 bases left between them.